This T cell receptor (beta chain) originates from a study of T cell changes during pregnancy in multiple sclerosis. Sequencing used immunoSEQ multiplex PCR; TCRdb keeps in-frame clones, though not all of them. The sample has about 79,000 clones; around 95% are singletons. This CDR3 has 18 amino acids. CDR1 SGHVS and CDR2 FQNEAQ come from the germline V gene. Trimming took 5 bases from V and 1 from J, leaving 23 bases between them. This clonotype was sampled from a female donor in good health, enrolled as a control in a pregnancy study. The J gene is TRBJ1-2, the V gene TRBV7-8, with D maybe TRBD1 (6 bases). The sample was peripheral blood, taken in the second trimester of pregnancy. As DNA, the CDR3 is TGTGCCAGCAGCAGGGTCCCGGGACAACAGCCAGATAACTATGGCTACACCTTC. It is translated as CASSRVPGQQPDNYGYTF.